The 11 T cell receptor beta chains below were found in one sample sequenced in a study of Ad26.COV2.S vaccination and SARS-CoV-2 variants. Produced via immunoSEQ multiplex PCR; TCRdb's table is partial and in-frame only. Counted here are some 340,000 clones, around four fifths occurring once; the ten biggest clones make up approximately 2%. Treatment indicated: some 19 received Ad26.COV2.S at low or high dose, single or two shots; about 5 received placebo; per-sample allocation not given. Sampling was performed 63 days after the first vaccine or placebo injection. The source was peripheral blood, collected in a trial of Ad26.COV2.S vaccine versus placebo. All receptors derive from a person between 18 and 65 years old who received the Ad26.COV2.S COVID-19 vaccine or a placebo.

The chain has TRBV29-1 and TRBJ1-1; D is undetermined. V gave up 4 bases and J gave up 0 bases, with 12 bases separating them. The CDR3 spans 14 residues. Germline V lookup: CDR1 SQVTM, CDR2 ANQGSEA. The CDR3 DNA sequence: TGCAGCGTTGGAGGTGAAGTAGTGAACACTGAAGCTTTCTTT. This gives the protein CSVGGEVVNTEAFF.

This chain uses TRBV2 with TRBJ2-7, with D uncertain. The CDR3 contains 14 residues. Trimming shortened V by 6 bases and J by 5 bases, and 17 bases separated the two germline ends. CDR1 is SNHLY and CDR2 is FYNNEI in the germline V gene. The CDR3 nucleotides read TGTGCCAGCAGCCGGACCGAGGTTCCGAACGAGCAGTACTTC. Its translation: CASSRTEVPNEQYF. The variable domain in full, with the rest retrieved from reference TRBV2 and TRBJ2-7, is EPEVTQTPSHQVTQMGQEVILRCVPISNHLYFYWYRQILGQKVEFLVSFYNNEISEKSEIFDDQFSVERPDGSNFTLKIRSTKLEDSAMYFCASSRTEVPNEQYFGPGTRLTVT.

The genes are TRBV7-6 and TRBJ1-1, with TRBD1 matching 8 bases. The junction had 3 bases not matched to a gene; V was cut back by 4 bases and J by 2 bases. Germline V gene sequence: CDR1 SGHVS, CDR2 FNYEAQ. This CDR3 spans 14 amino acids. The CDR3 coding sequence is TGTGCCAGCAGCTCCGGACAGGGTAACACTGAAGCTTTCTTT. It yields the protein CASSSGQGNTEAFF.

The V and J genes are TRBV5-1 and TRBJ1-5; 7 bases agree with TRBD1. CDR1 and CDR2 (germline): SGHRS, YFSETQ. The junction had 10 bases not matched to a gene; V was cut back by 5 bases and J by 5 bases. This CDR3 has 15 amino acids. CDR3 in DNA: TGCGCCAGCAGTAGGGGGCCAGGGGACGATCAGCCCCAGCATTTT. This translates into CASSRGPGDDQPQHF.

The rearrangement uses TRBV6-1 and TRBJ1-5; D is possibly TRBD1 (5 bases). V was cut by 1 base and J by 2 bases, with 9 bases left in between. The germline V gene has CDR1 MNHNS and CDR2 SASEGT. The CDR3 runs 15 residues. CDR3 in amino acids: CASSEGGARNQPQHF. DNA of the CDR3: TGTGCCAGCAGTGAAGGAGGGGCGCGCAATCAGCCCCAGCATTTT.

The J gene is TRBJ2-7, the V gene TRBV13, with 9 bases identical to TRBD1. CDR1 PRHDT and CDR2 FYEKMQ come from the germline V gene (reference sequence). This CDR3 has 16 amino acids. Trimming took 0 bases from V and 5 from J; bases not matched to a gene: 8. Written as DNA, the CDR3 is TGTGCCAGCAGCTTAGGCCTCAGGACAGGGGTCCACGAGCAGTACTTC. This gives the protein CASSLGLRTGVHEQYF.

The chain combines TRBV12-3 or TRBV12-4 with TRBJ2-1; D not resolved. With 6 bases removed from V and 7 bases from J, the gap between germline ends came to 10 bases. The CDR3 is made up of 12 amino acids. In nucleotides, the CDR3 is TGTGCCAGCAGCCCCCTGAGGAATGAGCAGTTCTTC. Its protein is CASSPLRNEQFF.

The chain is built from TRBV3-1 (or the pseudogene TRBV3-2) and TRBJ2-5; no clear D gene. Looked up from germline, CDR1 is LGHDT and CDR2 is YNNKEL (reference sequence). The V gene lost 0 bases and the J gene lost 5 bases, with 16 bases spanning the gap. This CDR3 has 16 amino acids. For the CDR3, the DNA is TGTGCCAGCAGCCAAGACTCCGGACCTGGGCGGGAGACCCAGTACTTC. Protein product: CASSQDSGPGRETQYF.

A few counts support this clone. CDR3 nucleotides: TGTGCCAGCATTCAGGTCACCGGGGAGCTGTTTTTT. Translating gives CASIQVTGELFF. The chain links TRBV6-5 to TRBJ2-2, with D unclear. The V gene lost 7 bases and the J gene lost 4 bases, with 7 bases spanning the gap. CDR3 size: 12 residues. Germline loops: CDR1 MNHEY, CDR2 SVGAGI.

The CDR3: CASSPGLVAVYEQYF. The DNA of the CDR3 is TGTGCCAGCAGTCCTGGACTGGTAGCGGTCTACGAGCAGTACTTC. This chain connects TRBV7-2 to TRBJ2-7; possible D gene TRBD2, 6 bases. Per germline, CDR1 SGHTA and CDR2 FQGNSA. V was trimmed by 6 bases and J by 3 bases, leaving 18 bases between them. CDR3 length equals 15 residues.

A single count supports this clone. The chain recombines TRBV6-4 with TRBJ2-1; TRBD2 aligns across 8 bases. CDR1 is MRHNA and CDR2 is SNTAGT in the germline V gene. Germline trimming cut 10 bases from V and 7 bases from J; bases unmatched to any gene: 15. The CDR3 has 15 amino acids. CDR3 in DNA: TGTGCCACCGCATCGGGGCGATTAGCGGGGAATGAGCAGTTCTTC. Protein product: CATASGRLAGNEQFF.